The 29 T cell receptor beta chains reported below all come from one sample, sequenced in a study of blood T cell repertoires in COVID-19. Assay used: immunoSEQ multiplex PCR; TCRdb lists only in-frame clones, some missing. The sample lists around 120,000 clones; nearly 90% were seen once. The sample taken for sequencing was peripheral blood. These receptors came from a woman aged 55-75 years with COVID-19, enrolled during active disease.

This rearrangement joins TRBV7-2 to TRBJ2-3; D is undetermined. V shed 1 base and J shed 1 base, with 18 bases lying between them. Germline CDR1 SGHTA, CDR2 FQGNSA. This CDR3 has 18 residues. CDR3 protein: CASSLGVRRRLGTDTQYF. The CDR3 nucleotides read TGTGCCAGCAGCTTAGGGGTCCGCCGCAGGCTGGGCACAGATACGCAGTATTTT.

The V call is TRBV2, the J call TRBJ1-1; D ambiguous. Germline lookup yields CDR1 SNHLY and CDR2 FYNNEI. Deletions cut 2 bases from V and 1 base from J, with 14 bases between. The CDR3 covers 16 residues. The CDR3 loop reads CASSENRGLGNTEAFF. The CDR3 DNA follows: TGTGCCAGCAGTGAAAATCGGGGTCTGGGGAACACTGAAGCTTTCTTT.

The rearrangement joins TRBV7-2 to TRBJ1-5; 9 bases agree with TRBD1. The germline CDR1 and CDR2 sequences are SGHTA and FQGNSA. The CDR3 is 15 amino acids. V lost 4 bases to trimming and J lost 2 bases; unmatched junction nucleotides: 3. In DNA form, the CDR3 reads TGTGCCAGCAGCTCGGACAGGGGCGGCAATCAGCCCCAGCATTTT. It translates to CASSSDRGGNQPQHF.

V gene TRBV5-1 combines with J gene TRBJ2-1; a possible D gene is TRBD1 (6 bases). This CDR3 has 17 residues. CDR1 is SGHRS, CDR2 YFSETQ, per germline. V lost 0 bases and J lost 2, with 15 bases in between. CDR3: CASSLAFLDSPYNEQFF. The CDR3 region has the DNA TGCGCCAGCAGCTTGGCATTTCTGGACAGCCCCTACAATGAGCAGTTCTTC.

This clone has only one observation. This rearrangement joins TRBV3-1 (or the pseudogene TRBV3-2) to TRBJ2-4; maybe TRBD1 (5 bases). CDR1 is LGHDT, CDR2 YNNKEL, per germline (reference sequence). V shed 0 bases and J shed 0 bases, with 15 bases lying between them. CDR3 length: 18 residues. DNA for the CDR3: TGTGCCAGCAGCCAAGATGGGTTAGCAGGGCTAGCCAAAAACATTCAGTACTTC. Its protein is CASSQDGLAGLAKNIQYF.

The V gene is TRBV19, the J gene TRBJ2-5; tentative D call: TRBD1 (6 bases). The V end lost 5 bases, the J end lost 8 bases, and 12 bases lay between the germline ends. This CDR3 is built from 12 residues. Germline V gene sequence: CDR1 LNHDA, CDR2 SQIVND (reference sequence). CDR3 nucleotide sequence: TGTGCCAGTAGTGCGCAACAGGGAACCCAGTACTTC. Translated: CASSAQQGTQYF.

The chain uses TRBV27 and TRBJ1-4, with a possible D match to TRBD1 (6 bases). The V end lost 4 bases, the J end lost 6 bases, and 15 bases lay between the germline ends. The CDR3 loop spans 15 amino acids. Germline CDR1 MNHEY, CDR2 SMNVEV (reference sequence). CDR3 nucleotides: TGTGCCAGCAGTTCCTGGGGGCAGGAGGATGAAAAACTGTTTTTT. Its protein is CASSSWGQEDEKLFF.

V is TRBV9 and J is TRBJ2-7, with TRBD2 matching over 13 bases. CDR1 and CDR2 from the germline V gene are SGDLS and YYNGEE. The CDR3 is 17 amino acids. The trim removed 6 bases at V and 5 bases at J, leaving 14 bases unmatched. The CDR3 spells CASTRTSGGAQEHEQYF. The CDR3, as DNA: TGTGCCAGCACCAGAACTAGCGGGGGGGCCCAGGAACACGAGCAGTACTTC.

This clone appeared a single time. The V call is TRBV30, the J call TRBJ1-2; D is possibly TRBD1 (6 bases). The CDR3 has 12 amino acids. CDR1 is GTSNPN, CDR2 SVGIG, per germline (reference sequence). Deletions cut 1 base from V and 5 bases from J, with 8 bases between. Here the CDR3 reads CAWSGGPYGYTF. The CDR3 DNA reads as TGTGCCTGGAGTGGGGGGCCTTATGGCTACACCTTC. The full variable domain, its missing parts supplied by reference TRBV30 and TRBJ1-2, is SQTIHQWPATLVQPVGSPLSLECTVEGTSNPNLYWYRQAAGRGLQLLFYSVGIGQISSEVPQNLSASRPQDRQFILSSKKLLLSDSGFYLCAWSGGPYGYTFGSGTRLTVV.

The V gene is TRBV6-5, the J gene TRBJ1-1; D possibly corresponds to TRBD1 (5 bases). This CDR3 spans 15 amino acids. V shed 7 bases and J shed 4 bases, with 19 bases lying between them. CDR1 is MNHEY, CDR2 SVGAGI, per germline. The CDR3, as DNA: TGTGCCAGCACCCAAATGGGGCTGAGCACCACTGAAGCTTTCTTT. Translating gives CASTQMGLSTTEAFF.

This clone showed up just a few times. This sequence joins TRBV5-1 and TRBJ1-5; TRBD1 aligns across 8 bases. The CDR3 length is 14 residues. Germline CDR1 SGHRS, CDR2 YFSETQ. J was trimmed by 5 bases and V by 5 bases; bases with no gene match: 6. CDR3 sequence (DNA): TGCGCCAGCAGACTGGGGACAGGAGATCAGCCCCAGCATTTT. Translating gives CASRLGTGDQPQHF.

The chain recombines TRBV4-1 with TRBJ1-4, with TRBD1 identical over 7 bases. CDR1 and CDR2 (germline): MGHRA, YSYEKL. V gave up 5 bases and J gave up 7 bases; unmatched junction bases: 10. The CDR3 sequence is 15 residues long. The CDR3 DNA reads as TGCGCCAGCAGCGGGACAGCCTTAACGAGTGAAAAACTGTTTTTT. Its protein product is CASSGTALTSEKLFF.

The chain combines TRBV30 with TRBJ2-7; D is unclear. Germline lookup yields CDR1 GTSNPN and CDR2 SVGIG (reference sequence). Trimming cost V 0 bases and J 2 bases, with 8 bases left between them. This CDR3 contains 13 residues. CDR3 sequence (DNA): TGTGCCTGGAGTGTTTCGGAGACCTACGAGCAGTACTTC. It encodes CAWSVSETYEQYF.

This clone appeared once. The V gene is TRBV4-1, the J gene TRBJ1-6; D is unclear. This CDR3 is 16 amino acids long. Germline lookup yields CDR1 MGHRA and CDR2 YSYEKL. With 0 bases removed from V and 0 bases from J, the gap between germline ends came to 6 bases. The CDR3 here is CASSQDPSSYNSPLHF. The CDR3 DNA reads as TGCGCCAGCAGCCAAGATCCCAGCTCCTATAATTCACCCCTCCACTTT.

V is TRBV5-1 and J is TRBJ2-3; a weak D match, TRBD2 (5 bases). The V gene's germline CDR1 is SGHRS and CDR2 YFSETQ. The CDR3 length is 15 residues. Trimming pared 4 bases from V and 2 bases from J, leaving 14 bases between. This CDR3 reads CASSGVAPYTDTQYF. CDR3 sequence (DNA): TGCGCCAGCAGCGGGGTAGCGCCTTACACAGATACGCAGTATTTT.

CDR3 nucleotides: TGTGCCACGATTGGACGAACCGGAGGGGGCACAGATACGCAGTATTTT. Encoded protein: CATIGRTGGGTDTQYF. This chain uses TRBV10-3 with TRBJ2-3; D possibly corresponds to TRBD2 (6 bases). The germline V gene encodes CDR1 ENHRY and CDR2 SYGVKD. CDR3 length equals 16 residues. Trimming stripped 10 bases from V and 1 base from J, with 21 bases between.

This rearrangement joins TRBV7-9 to TRBJ1-2; D perhaps matches TRBD1 (6 bases). CDR1 is SEHNR, CDR2 FQNEAQ, per germline (reference sequence). Trimming stripped 2 bases from V and 7 bases from J, with 14 bases between. CDR3 length: 14 amino acids. CDR3 protein: CASSLSDRSFGYTF. The CDR3 region has the DNA TGTGCCAGCAGCTTATCTGACAGGTCTTTTGGCTACACCTTC. Combining the CDR3 with reference TRBV7-9 and TRBJ1-2 gives the whole variable domain DTGVSQNPRHKITKRGQNVTFRCDPISEHNRLYWYRQTLGQGPEFLTYFQNEAQLEKSRLLSDRFSAERPKGSFSTLEIQRTEQGDSAMYLCASSLSDRSFGYTFGSGTRLTVV.

This clone was recorded once. CDR3 nucleotides: TGCGCCAGCAGCCGGGTGGGCACCCTCTACGAGCAGTACTTC. Amino acids: CASSRVGTLYEQYF. V usage is TRBV4-1 and J usage is TRBJ2-7; no definite D call. The germline gives CDR1 MGHRA, CDR2 YSYEKL. Trimming pared 4 bases from V and 3 bases from J, leaving 13 bases between. This CDR3 comprises 14 residues.

This chain joins TRBV5-4 and TRBJ2-7; 10 nucleotides align to TRBD1. This CDR3 has 13 residues. CDR1 and CDR2 (germline): SGHNT, YYREEE (reference sequence). V trimming: 4 bases; J trimming: 7 bases; junction bases outside the gene matches: 5. CDR3 bases: TGTGCCAGCAGCCGACAGGGGGCGAGGGAGCAGTACTTC. Translated, it gives CASSRQGAREQYF. The full variable domain, rest sourced from reference TRBV5-4 and TRBJ2-7, is ETGVTQSPTHLIKTRGQQVTLRCSSQSGHNTVSWYQQALGQGPQFIFQYYREEENGRGNFPPRFSGLQFPNYSSELNVNALELDDSALYLCASSRQGAREQYFGPGTRLTVT.

This clone appeared a single time. The chain has TRBV6-5 and TRBJ1-3; D gene ambiguous. V shed 2 bases and J shed 0 bases, with 8 bases lying between them. Per germline, CDR1 MNHEY and CDR2 SVGAGI. The CDR3 is 15 residues long. CDR3 in amino acids: CASSYEGTSGNTIYF. CDR3 nucleotides: TGTGCCAGCAGTTACGAGGGCACCTCTGGAAACACCATATATTTT.

The chain is built from TRBV11-3 and TRBJ2-1; 11 bases are a match to TRBD2. The CDR3 extends over 16 amino acids. The germline gives CDR1 SGHNT, CDR2 YENEEA. The J segment lost 8 bases and the V segment lost 1 base, leaving 7 bases of the junction unmatched. CDR3 sequence: CASSLGIAGGHDEQFF. The CDR3 DNA follows: TGTGCCAGCAGCTTAGGCATAGCGGGGGGGCACGATGAGCAGTTCTTC. Looking up the rest from reference TRBV11-3 and TRBJ2-1 gives the full variable domain: EAGVVQSPRYKIIEKKQPVAFWCNPISGHNTLYWYLQNLGQGPELLIRYENEEAVDDSQLPKDRFSAERLKGVDSTLKIQPAELGDSAVYLCASSLGIAGGHDEQFFGPGTRLTVL.

The V call is TRBV10-3, the J call TRBJ2-1; tentatively, D is TRBD1 (6 bases). V was clipped by 2 bases and J by 6 bases, with 17 bases between them. Germline V gene data show CDR1 as ENHRY and CDR2 as SYGVKD. This CDR3 has 16 residues. In DNA, the CDR3 is TGTGCCATCAGTGAGATACAGGGCTGGGCCCCCAATGAGCAGTTCTTC. Protein product: CAISEIQGWAPNEQFF.

Only one count was recorded for this clone. The chain is built from TRBV4-1 and TRBJ1-5, with D possibly matching TRBD1 (6 bases). Germline V lookup: CDR1 MGHRA, CDR2 YSYEKL. This CDR3 is built from 16 residues. V lost 0 bases to trimming and J lost 2 bases, with 11 bases between them. As DNA, the CDR3 is TGCGCCAGCAGCCAAGATAAGGGGGGGGGCAATCAGCCCCAGCATTTT. This translates into CASSQDKGGGNQPQHF.

V gene TRBV4-3 combines with J gene TRBJ2-3, with 8 positions matching TRBD1. The length of the CDR3 is 17 residues. CDR1 and CDR2 from the germline V gene are LGHNA and YSLEER. Unmatched junction bases numbered 11, after V lost 0 bases and J lost 6 bases. Here the CDR3 reads CASSQEIQGASIDTQYF. CDR3 coding DNA: TGCGCCAGCAGCCAAGAGATCCAGGGGGCATCCATTGATACGCAGTATTTT.

The V gene is TRBV3-1 (or the pseudogene TRBV3-2), the J gene TRBJ1-5; possibly TRBD1 for D (6 bases). Per the germline V gene, CDR1 is LGHDT and CDR2 is YNNKEL (reference sequence). The ends were cut back, 4 bases at V and 2 bases at J, with 9 bases in the middle. The CDR3 is made up of 14 amino acids. The CDR3 DNA sequence: TGTGCCAGCAGCCCGGGGGGCGGCAATCAGCCCCAGCATTTT. It specifies CASSPGGGNQPQHF.

The chain uses TRBV5-5 and TRBJ2-2; D unclear. Germline assignment: CDR1 SGHKS and CDR2 YYEKEE (reference sequence). The CDR3 consists of 15 residues. V was shortened by 0 bases and J by 6 bases, with 12 bases between the two germline ends. The CDR3 reads CASSLEIHLPGELFF. DNA of the CDR3: TGTGCCAGCAGCTTGGAGATCCACTTGCCCGGGGAGCTGTTTTTT.

CDR3 amino acids: CASSPPVLYRFFNEQFF. CDR3 sequence (DNA): TGTGCCAGCAGTCCCCCGGTGCTATATCGGTTCTTCAATGAGCAGTTCTTC. This chain connects TRBV27 to TRBJ2-1; D not resolved. V lost 5 bases and J lost 6, with 23 bases in between. The CDR3 sequence is 17 residues long. From germline, CDR1 is MNHEY and CDR2 SMNVEV (reference sequence).

The chain employs TRBV6-5 and TRBJ1-4; the D gene is possibly TRBD1 (5 bases). CDR3 length: 14 amino acids. V gave up 3 bases and J gave up 6 bases, with 11 bases separating them. Germline V CDR1 and CDR2: MNHEY, SVGAGI. Here the CDR3 reads CASSYYGRDEKLFF. CDR3 coding DNA: TGTGCCAGCAGTTATTATGGCAGGGATGAAAAACTGTTTTTT.

The CDR3 nucleotides read TGTGCCAGCTCACTCGGGACAGGGGATGGCTACACCTTC. Protein product: CASSLGTGDGYTF. This sequence joins TRBV18 and TRBJ1-2; 10 bases fit TRBD1. The V gene end was trimmed by 4 bases and the J gene end by 6 bases; junction bases not matched to a gene: 2. Per the germline V gene, CDR1 is KGHSH and CDR2 is LQKENI. The CDR3 runs to 13 residues.